This T cell receptor (beta chain) came from a study of T cells in Graves' hyperthyroidism and ophthalmopathy (dated by TCRdb to about 2019). About the study as a whole: Peripheral blood was sampled at the time of initial diagnosis, prior to any treatment. TCR V-J signatures able to tell the groups apart were searched for in a discovery cohort of 90 to 100 patients, of whom more than 40 had Graves' ophthalmopathy and 55 to 65 had stable Graves' hyperthyroidism. Prospective prediction of ophthalmopathy was tested in an independent validation cohort of 18 to 20 hyperthyroidism patients and 15 to 17 patients who later progressed to ophthalmopathy. The roughly 99 discovery patients were divided at random into training and test sets in a 7:3 ratio. In six Graves' hyperthyroidism patients, the study also compared T-cell repertoires from thyroid tissue with T-cell repertoires from blood. After sampling, hyperthyroidism patients received methimazole starting at 30 mg daily, and ophthalmopathy patients received high-dose intravenous methylprednisolone. The paper describes TCR Vbeta CDR3 sequencing of about 140 peripheral blood samples, made up of 40 to 45 ophthalmopathy patients, roughly 80 hyperthyroidism patients and 17 progressor patients.

Stable Graves' hyperthyroidism was defined as no progression to ophthalmopathy during 18 months of follow-up. Hyperthyroidism patients were newly diagnosed, with disease duration under 2 months, and aged 18 to 65 years. Patients with uncontrolled infections, other autoimmune diseases, pregnancy or lactation were excluded. Diagnoses relied on clinical symptoms, serum thyroxine and TRAb, thyroid ultrasound and orbital computed tomography. PBMCs were separated from under 11 ml of fresh peripheral blood using Ficoll-Paque density gradient centrifugation. Total RNA was extracted with Trizol reagent, and quality was checked on an Agilent 2100 Bioanalyzer. This clonotype was observed a few times. Its antigen is currently not known. No base-level quality is on record; no much larger clone is a single base apart. V is pared back by 5 bases and J by 0 bases, with 10 bases lying between the germline termini. The germline V gene supplies CDR1 SGHAT and CDR2 FQNNGV. The CDR3 contains 14 residues, cysteine and phenylalanine counted. Only the CDR3 region is kept as DNA, spanning 42 bases read in frame from base 1.

Points the paper makes about the study in general: A model built on a 13 V-J signature distinguished ophthalmopathy from stable hyperthyroidism, reaching around 90% sensitivity and under 84% specificity in cross-validation and 80%/75% in testing. In validation, progression to ophthalmopathy was predicted by the model with nearly 71% sensitivity and around 75% specificity, a median of around 5.9 months before onset. Most expanded thyroid clonotypes (frequency above 0.001) were also detected in blood, a finding suggesting that blood repertoires may reflect thyroid immune responses. No statistical method was used to set the sample size in advance, and investigators knew the group allocation.

The TCR beta CDR3 regions were amplified from the RNA transcripts. The TCR CDR3 was subjected to a first round of RT-PCR using the HTBI primer set and the Qiagen OneStep RT-PCR kit. Libraries were constructed in a second round of multiplex PCR, after which size selection and purification were carried out. Sequencing of the libraries was done on an Illumina HiSeq2000 using paired-end 100 bp reads. The source study handled its data this way. SOAPnuke was used to process the raw data, with reads discarded if the reads contained adapters or uncalled bases, had a mean Phred below 15, or lacked an exact constant-primer or identifier match. High-quality paired reads were merged with COPE v1.2.5, and unique nucleotide sequences were defined as clonotypes. MiTCR v1.1 was used to align the clonotypes against IMGT TRBV, TRBD and TRBJ reference segments. Analysis was restricted to V-J combinations with a frequency above 0.0001, which covered 98% to 99.2% of repertoires. The TCS score was defined as F50 (clonal expansion) divided by E x V (chaos), with BLOSUM62-based TCRdist calculated between CDR3 peptides within each V-J. Welch's t-statistics and random forest reduced roughly 540 V-J features to roughly 13, which were used in a naive Bayes classifier (R e1071). The Morisita-Horn index was used to measure how similar the thyroid and blood repertoires were. The raw public reads went through TCRdb reprocessing: fastp at Q25, MiXCR clone calling, in-frame beta chains kept. Rows merge per CDR3 protein into single entries with the most common DNA and genes. The V and J calls follow TCRdb's processing rather than the paper's. The sample table holds approximately 870,000 distinct CDR3 sequences, of which 35% to 45% were seen once. The top ten clonotypes cover about 9% of the sample.

Sequences were obtained from blood. The clonotype was recovered from a man aged 18-30 years with Graves' hyperthyroidism. The chain uses TRBV11-2 and TRBJ1-1; the D gene is not confidently resolved. In nucleotides, the sequence is TGTGCCAGCAGCCCCAAGGGCATGAACACTGAAGCTTTCTTT. Its protein is CASSPKGMNTEAFF.